This is a list of T cell receptor beta chains from one sample in a study of early T cells in non-severe SARS-CoV-2 infection. One entry per CDR3 protein, called by TCRdb with MiXCR from the 5' RACE reads. Here the sample spans fewer than 60,000 distinct CDR3 sequences, 12% being singletons. The material sequenced was whole blood. Every receptor here comes from an adult who was a healthcare worker with PCR-confirmed SARS-CoV-2 infection or an uninfected control (not recorded which). Each CDR3 is given with its conserved first and last residue. Fields, in order: clone size, V gene, D gene, J gene, CDR3 length, CDR3 protein, CDR3 DNA. A D gene is named only where the DNA matches it firmly. Clone size appears in some rows only: once, few, many, or a class for an expanded clone.

size: many; V: TRBV7-3; D: .; J: TRBJ2-1; length: 14; CDR3: CASSTRLSLNEQFF; DNA: TGTGCCAGCAGCACACGACTTTCCTTAAATGAGCAGTTCTTC
size: .; V: TRBV29-1; D: .; J: TRBJ1-1; length: 13; CDR3: CSVLTPGSTEAFF; DNA: TGCAGCGTACTGACACCGGGCAGCACTGAAGCTTTCTTT
size: few; V: TRBV5-6; D: TRBD2; J: TRBJ2-3; length: 15; CDR3: CASSLGGRAANTQYF; DNA: TGTGCCAGCAGCTTAGGCGGGAGGGCTGCGAATACGCAGTATTTT
size: few; V: TRBV5-1; D: TRBD1; J: TRBJ2-2; length: 14; CDR3: CASSNRGQTGELFF; DNA: TGCGCCAGCAGCAACAGGGGGCAGACCGGGGAGCTGTTTTTT
size: many; V: TRBV27; D: .; J: TRBJ1-2; length: 15; CDR3: CASRELDGANYGYTF; DNA: TGTGCCAGCAGGGAACTGGACGGAGCGAACTATGGCTACACCTTC
size: few; V: TRBV27; D: .; J: TRBJ2-3; length: 14; CDR3: CASSDLALTDTQYF; DNA: TGTGCCAGCAGTGACCTAGCCCTCACAGATACGCAGTATTTT
size: few; V: TRBV19; D: .; J: TRBJ2-3; length: 13; CDR3: CASSIMGADTQYF; DNA: TGTGCCAGTAGTATAATGGGGGCAGATACGCAGTATTTT
size: .; V: TRBV11-2; D: TRBD1; J: TRBJ2-7; length: 14; CDR3: CASSLSTGTYEQYF; DNA: TGTGCCAGCAGCTTATCGACAGGGACCTACGAGCAGTACTTC
size: few; V: TRBV7-9; D: TRBD1; J: TRBJ1-2; length: 13; CDR3: CASSPDRAAGYTF; DNA: TGTGCCAGCAGCCCAGACAGGGCGGCTGGCTACACCTTC
size: many; V: TRBV5-4; D: TRBD2; J: TRBJ2-3; length: 14; CDR3: CASMRTSGQDTQYF; DNA: TGTGCCAGCATGAGGACTAGCGGGCAAGATACGCAGTATTTT
size: once; V: TRBV30; D: TRBD2; J: TRBJ2-3; length: 14; CDR3: CAWSVIAGGDTQYF; DNA: TGTGCCTGGAGTGTAATAGCGGGAGGGGATACGCAGTATTTT
size: .; V: TRBV11-1; D: .; J: TRBJ2-5; length: 12; CDR3: CASSTGSETQYF; DNA: TGTGCCAGCAGCACAGGATCGGAGACCCAGTACTTC
size: .; V: TRBV27; D: .; J: TRBJ2-7; length: 13; CDR3: CASSLDGYYEQYF; DNA: TGTGCCAGCAGTTTAGACGGTTACTACGAGCAGTACTTC
size: many; V: TRBV10-2; D: .; J: TRBJ1-5; length: 15; CDR3: CASSESDGGSQPQHF; DNA: TGCGCCAGCAGTGAGTCTGATGGGGGTAGTCAGCCCCAGCATTTT
size: few; V: TRBV27; D: .; J: TRBJ2-5; length: 13; CDR3: CASRRFGGETQYF; DNA: TGTGCCAGCAGGAGATTCGGGGGAGAGACCCAGTACTTC
size: few; V: TRBV20-1; D: .; J: TRBJ1-5; length: 18; CDR3: CSARDGGEVRDTNQPQHF; DNA: TGCAGTGCTAGAGATGGGGGTGAAGTCCGGGACACTAATCAGCCCCAGCATTTT
size: few; V: TRBV7-9; D: .; J: TRBJ1-5; length: 16; CDR3: CASSFQTGGSNQPQHF; DNA: TGTGCCAGCAGCTTTCAAACGGGGGGGAGCAATCAGCCCCAGCATTTT
size: many; V: TRBV7-2; D: TRBD1; J: TRBJ2-6; length: 16; CDR3: CASSPRGQAGANVLTF; DNA: TGTGCCAGCAGCCCCAGGGGGCAGGCTGGGGCCAACGTCCTGACTTTC
size: many; V: TRBV20-1; D: .; J: TRBJ1-1; length: 11; CDR3: CSEGKNTEAFF; DNA: TGCAGTGAGGGCAAGAACACTGAAGCTTTCTTT
size: many; V: TRBV29-1; D: TRBD1; J: TRBJ2-7; length: 13; CDR3: CSVPTGEDYEQYF; DNA: TGCAGCGTGCCGACAGGGGAAGACTACGAGCAGTACTTC
size: many; V: TRBV5-6; D: TRBD1; J: TRBJ2-3; length: 15; CDR3: CASSFAGQGKDTQYF; DNA: TGTGCCAGCAGCTTCGCAGGACAGGGCAAAGATACGCAGTATTTT
size: .; V: TRBV4-3; D: .; J: TRBJ2-7; length: 18; CDR3: CASSQDRTGPRRGNEQYF; DNA: TGCGCCAGCAGCCAAGATAGGACTGGACCCCGGAGGGGGAACGAGCAGTACTTC
size: .; V: TRBV6-5; D: TRBD2; J: TRBJ2-3; length: 13; CDR3: CASSSGGGDTQYF; DNA: TGTGCCAGCAGTTCGGGGGGTGGGGATACGCAGTATTTT
size: .; V: TRBV5-6; D: .; J: TRBJ2-1; length: 15; CDR3: CASTPGVPIYNEQFF; DNA: TGTGCCAGCACCCCTGGGGTACCCATTTACAATGAGCAGTTCTTC
size: many; V: TRBV7-7; D: TRBD2; J: TRBJ2-3; length: 17; CDR3: CASSLEGLADFTDTQYF; DNA: TGTGCTAGCAGCTTAGAGGGACTAGCGGATTTCACAGATACGCAGTATTTT
size: many; V: TRBV10-3; D: .; J: TRBJ1-6; length: 13; CDR3: CANARVFDSPLHF; DNA: TGTGCCAACGCCCGGGTTTTCGATTCACCCCTCCACTTT
size: few; V: TRBV12-5; D: .; J: TRBJ1-5; length: 11; CDR3: CASGFYQPQHF; DNA: TGTGCTAGTGGTTTTTATCAGCCCCAGCATTTT
size: .; V: TRBV9; D: TRBD2; J: TRBJ2-7; length: 15; CDR3: CASSVGSGGHYEQYF; DNA: TGTGCCAGCAGCGTAGGGTCGGGAGGGCACTACGAGCAGTACTTC
size: .; V: TRBV4-2; D: .; J: TRBJ2-4; length: 16; CDR3: CASSHSPFSGRNIQYF; DNA: TGTGCCAGCAGCCACTCCCCTTTTTCGGGTAGAAACATTCAGTACTTC
size: .; V: TRBV6-4; D: TRBD1; J: TRBJ2-1; length: 15; CDR3: CASSDTGGSYNEQFF; DNA: TGTGCCAGCAGTGACACAGGGGGCTCCTACAATGAGCAGTTCTTC
size: .; V: TRBV7-7; D: .; J: TRBJ2-2; length: 14; CDR3: CASSLTGSTGELFF; DNA: TGTGCTAGCAGCCTCACAGGGTCCACCGGGGAGCTGTTTTTT
size: many; V: TRBV10-3; D: .; J: TRBJ1-3; length: 13; CDR3: CAINGDQGNTIYF; DNA: TGTGCCATCAATGGGGATCAGGGAAACACCATATATTTT
size: many; V: TRBV20-1; D: .; J: TRBJ1-2; length: 13; CDR3: CSARDGGNYGYTF; DNA: TGCAGTGCTAGAGACGGGGGAAACTATGGCTACACCTTC
size: many; V: TRBV28; D: .; J: TRBJ2-7; length: 15; CDR3: CASRPSLGAPSEQYF; DNA: TGTGCCAGCAGGCCCTCCCTAGGGGCGCCCTCCGAGCAGTACTTC
size: many; V: TRBV7-9; D: TRBD2; J: TRBJ2-1; length: 15; CDR3: CASSSEAGEDNEQFF; DNA: TGTGCCAGCAGCTCAGAAGCGGGAGAAGACAATGAGCAGTTCTTC
size: many; V: TRBV24-1; D: .; J: TRBJ2-7; length: 13; CDR3: CATSDRDKREQYF; DNA: TGTGCCACCAGTGATAGGGACAAACGTGAGCAGTACTTC
size: many; V: TRBV3-1; D: .; J: TRBJ1-1; length: 16; CDR3: CASSHTLTVLNTEAFF; DNA: TGTGCCAGCAGCCACACGTTGACGGTCCTGAACACTGAAGCTTTCTTT
size: few; V: TRBV10-3; D: .; J: TRBJ2-7; length: 12; CDR3: CAISESVRLQYF; DNA: TGTGCCATCAGTGAGTCGGTGCGGTTGCAGTACTTC
size: many; V: TRBV27; D: .; J: TRBJ2-5; length: 11; CDR3: CASSFRETQYF; DNA: TGTGCCAGCAGTTTTCGGGAGACCCAGTACTTC
size: few; V: TRBV7-9; D: TRBD2; J: TRBJ2-1; length: 15; CDR3: CASSHREVGYNEQFF; DNA: TGTGCCAGCAGCCACCGGGAGGTCGGGTACAATGAGCAGTTCTTC
size: many; V: TRBV20-1; D: .; J: TRBJ1-5; length: 14; CDR3: CSASGGYSNQPQHF; DNA: TGCAGTGCTTCGGGCGGATATAGCAATCAGCCCCAGCATTTT
size: .; V: TRBV5-6; D: .; J: TRBJ2-4; length: 13; CDR3: CASKAGTKNIQYF; DNA: TGTGCCAGCAAGGCGGGGACCAAAAACATTCAGTACTTC
size: many; V: TRBV10-3; D: TRBD2; J: TRBJ2-3; length: 15; CDR3: CANRGLAGYTDTQYF; DNA: TGTGCCAACAGGGGACTAGCGGGATACACAGATACGCAGTATTTT
size: few; V: TRBV20-1; D: .; J: TRBJ1-2; length: 13; CDR3: CSASHGPDYGYTF; DNA: TGCAGTGCTAGCCATGGACCAGACTATGGCTACACCTTC